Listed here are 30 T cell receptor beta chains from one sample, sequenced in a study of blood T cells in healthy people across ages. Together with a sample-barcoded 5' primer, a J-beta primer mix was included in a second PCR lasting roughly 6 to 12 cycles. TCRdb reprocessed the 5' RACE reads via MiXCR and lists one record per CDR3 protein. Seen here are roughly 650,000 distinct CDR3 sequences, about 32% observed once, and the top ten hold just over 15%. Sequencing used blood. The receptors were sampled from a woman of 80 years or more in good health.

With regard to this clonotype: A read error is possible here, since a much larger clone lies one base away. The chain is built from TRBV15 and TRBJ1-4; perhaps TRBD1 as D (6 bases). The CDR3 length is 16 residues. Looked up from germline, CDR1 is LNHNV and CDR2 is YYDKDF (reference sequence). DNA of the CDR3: TGTGCCGCCAGCGGAGGCGGACAGATGAAGAATGAAAAACTGTTTTTT. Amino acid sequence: CAASGGGQMKNEKLFF.

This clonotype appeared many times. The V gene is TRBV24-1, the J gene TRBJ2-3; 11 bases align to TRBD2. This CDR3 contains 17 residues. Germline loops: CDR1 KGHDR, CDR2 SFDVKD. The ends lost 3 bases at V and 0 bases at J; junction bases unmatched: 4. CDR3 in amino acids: CATSDDRLAGSTDTQYF. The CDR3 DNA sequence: TGTGCCACCAGTGATGACCGACTAGCGGGGAGCACAGATACGCAGTATTTT.

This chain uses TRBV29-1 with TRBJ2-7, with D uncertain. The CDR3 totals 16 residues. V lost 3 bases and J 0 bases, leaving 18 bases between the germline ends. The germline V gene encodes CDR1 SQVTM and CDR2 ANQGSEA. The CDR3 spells CSVEGLVSHSSYEQYF. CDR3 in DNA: TGCAGCGTTGAGGGGTTAGTCAGCCATAGCTCCTACGAGCAGTACTTC.

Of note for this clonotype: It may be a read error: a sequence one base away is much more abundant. The CDR3 DNA reads TGCGCCAGCAGCTACCTACAGGGCTCTAATGAAAAACGGTTTTTT. Translating gives CASSYLQGSNEKRFF. The chain links TRBV5-1 to TRBJ1-4; weak D call: TRBD1 (6 bases). This CDR3 spans 15 amino acids. The germline V gene encodes CDR1 SGHRS and CDR2 YFSETQ.

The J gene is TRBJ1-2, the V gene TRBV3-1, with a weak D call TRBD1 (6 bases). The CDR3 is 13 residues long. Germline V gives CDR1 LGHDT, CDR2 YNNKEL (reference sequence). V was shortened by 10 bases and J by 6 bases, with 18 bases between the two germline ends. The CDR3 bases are TGTGCCAATGGGGGCGGGACGCAAGATGGCTACACCTTC. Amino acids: CANGGGTQDGYTF. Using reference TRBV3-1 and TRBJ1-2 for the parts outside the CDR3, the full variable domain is DTAVSQTPKYLVTQMGNDKSIKCEQNLGHDTMYWYKQDSKKFLKIMFSYNNKELIINETVPNRFSPKSPDKAHLNLHINSLELGDSAVYFCANGGGTQDGYTFGSGTRLTVV.

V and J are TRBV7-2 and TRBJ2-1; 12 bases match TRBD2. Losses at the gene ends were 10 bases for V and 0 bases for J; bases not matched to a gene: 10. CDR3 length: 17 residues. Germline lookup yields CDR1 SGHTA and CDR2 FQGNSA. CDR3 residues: CATEELAGGYSYNEQFF. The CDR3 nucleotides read TGTGCCACGGAGGAACTAGCGGGGGGTTACTCCTACAATGAGCAGTTCTTC.

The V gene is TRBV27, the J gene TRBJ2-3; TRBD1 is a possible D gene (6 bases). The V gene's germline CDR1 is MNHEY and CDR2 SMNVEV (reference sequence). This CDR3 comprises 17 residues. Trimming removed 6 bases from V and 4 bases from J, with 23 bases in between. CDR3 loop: CASSETQGPSSSDTQYF. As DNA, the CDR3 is TGTGCCAGCAGCGAAACACAGGGACCGTCTAGTTCAGATACGCAGTATTTT.

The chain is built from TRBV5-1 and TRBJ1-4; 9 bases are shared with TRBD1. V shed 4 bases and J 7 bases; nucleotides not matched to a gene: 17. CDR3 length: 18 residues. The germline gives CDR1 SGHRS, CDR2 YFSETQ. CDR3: CASSLRTGAAVRPEKLFF. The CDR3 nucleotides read TGCGCCAGCAGCCTTCGGACAGGGGCGGCGGTGAGGCCTGAAAAACTGTTTTTT.

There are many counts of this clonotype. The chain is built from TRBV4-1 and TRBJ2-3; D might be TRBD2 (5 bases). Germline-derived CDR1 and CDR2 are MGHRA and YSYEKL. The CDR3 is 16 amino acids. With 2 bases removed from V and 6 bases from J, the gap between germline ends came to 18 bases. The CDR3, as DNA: TGCGCCAGCAGCCAATTCTCCGAGGGCTCGCGGGATACGCAGTATTTT. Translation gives CASSQFSEGSRDTQYF.

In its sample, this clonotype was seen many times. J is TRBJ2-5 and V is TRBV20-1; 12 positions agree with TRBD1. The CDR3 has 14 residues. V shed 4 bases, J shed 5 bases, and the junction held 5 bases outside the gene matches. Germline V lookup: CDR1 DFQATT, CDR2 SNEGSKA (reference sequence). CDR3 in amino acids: CSAMGQGAWETQYF. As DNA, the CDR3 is TGCAGTGCTATGGGACAGGGGGCCTGGGAGACCCAGTACTTC.

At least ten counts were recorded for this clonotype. The CDR3: CSATRQGAIIQYF. The CDR3 DNA reads TGCAGTGCTACCCGACAGGGGGCTATCATTCAGTACTTC. This rearrangement joins TRBV20-1 to TRBJ2-4; 10 bases fit TRBD1. The germline gives CDR1 DFQATT, CDR2 SNEGSKA (reference sequence). Losses at the gene ends were 4 bases for V and 9 bases for J; bases not matched to a gene: 6. There are 13 residues in the CDR3.

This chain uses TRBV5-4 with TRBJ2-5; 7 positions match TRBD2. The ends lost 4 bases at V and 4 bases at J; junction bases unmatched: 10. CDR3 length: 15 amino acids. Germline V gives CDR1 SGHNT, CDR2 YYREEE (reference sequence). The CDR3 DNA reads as TGTGCCAGCAGCCCATCGGGGGGAGTGGGAGAGACCCAGTACTTC. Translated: CASSPSGGVGETQYF.

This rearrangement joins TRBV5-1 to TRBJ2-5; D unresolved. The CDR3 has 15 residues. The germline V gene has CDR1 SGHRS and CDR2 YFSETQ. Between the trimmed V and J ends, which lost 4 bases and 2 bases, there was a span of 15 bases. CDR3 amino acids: CASSDLGGRQETQYF. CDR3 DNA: TGCGCCAGCAGCGACCTTGGTGGTAGACAAGAGACCCAGTACTTC. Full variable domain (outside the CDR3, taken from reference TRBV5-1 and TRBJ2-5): KAGVTQTPRYLIKTRGQQVTLSCSPISGHRSVSWYQQTPGQGLQFLFEYFSETQRNKGNFPGRFSGRQFSNSRSEMNVSTLELGDSALYLCASSDLGGRQETQYFGPGTRLLVL.

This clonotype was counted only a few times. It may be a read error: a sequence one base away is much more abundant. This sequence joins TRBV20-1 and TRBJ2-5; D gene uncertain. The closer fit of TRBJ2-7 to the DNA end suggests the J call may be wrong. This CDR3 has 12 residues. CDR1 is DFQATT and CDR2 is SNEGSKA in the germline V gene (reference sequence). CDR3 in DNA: TGCAGGGCTAGTCCTACCGGTTACGAGCAGTACTTC. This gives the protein CRASPTGYEQYF.

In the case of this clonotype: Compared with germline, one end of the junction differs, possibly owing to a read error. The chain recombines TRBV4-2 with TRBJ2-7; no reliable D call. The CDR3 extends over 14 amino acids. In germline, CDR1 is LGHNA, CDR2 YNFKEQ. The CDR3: CASGQGSVAGEQYF. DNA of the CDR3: TGTGCCAGCGGCCAAGGGTCGGTGGCTGGTGAGCAGTACTTC.

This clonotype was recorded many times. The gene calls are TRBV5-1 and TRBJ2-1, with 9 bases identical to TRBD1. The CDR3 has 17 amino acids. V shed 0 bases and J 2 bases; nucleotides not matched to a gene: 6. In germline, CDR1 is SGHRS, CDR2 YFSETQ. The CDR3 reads CASSLDGTGPPYNEQFF. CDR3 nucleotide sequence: TGCGCCAGCAGCTTGGATGGGACAGGGCCCCCCTACAATGAGCAGTTCTTC.

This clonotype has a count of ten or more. The CDR3 spells CASSPGLGEQYF. CDR3 bases: TGTGCCAGCAGCCCGGGACTTGGGGAGCAGTACTTC. This chain connects TRBV5-5 to TRBJ2-7, with D tentatively TRBD2 (6 bases). This CDR3 spans 12 amino acids. Looked up from germline, CDR1 is SGHKS and CDR2 is YYEKEE (reference sequence). Trimming pared 4 bases from V and 7 bases from J, leaving 12 bases between.

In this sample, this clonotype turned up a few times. Here the CDR3 DNA reads TGTGCCAGTAGTATAGACGCCGCGACCAGCAATCAGCCCCAGCATTTT. Amino acids: CASSIDAATSNQPQHF. The chain couples TRBV19 to TRBJ1-5, with D unclear. This CDR3 spans 16 amino acids. Trimming cost V 0 bases and J 1 base, with 10 bases left between them. Germline assignment: CDR1 LNHDA and CDR2 SQIVND (reference sequence).

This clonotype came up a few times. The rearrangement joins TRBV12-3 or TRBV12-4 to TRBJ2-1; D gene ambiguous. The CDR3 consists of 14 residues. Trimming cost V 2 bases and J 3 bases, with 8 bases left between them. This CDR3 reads CASSLRANYNEQFF. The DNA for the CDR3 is TGTGCCAGCAGTTTACGCGCTAACTACAATGAGCAGTTCTTC.

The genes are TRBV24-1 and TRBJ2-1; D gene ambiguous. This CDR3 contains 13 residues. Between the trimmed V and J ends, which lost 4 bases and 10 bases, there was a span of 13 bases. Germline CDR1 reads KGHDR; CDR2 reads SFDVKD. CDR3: CATSDPGLMEQFF. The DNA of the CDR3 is TGTGCCACCAGTGACCCCGGCCTCATGGAGCAGTTCTTC.

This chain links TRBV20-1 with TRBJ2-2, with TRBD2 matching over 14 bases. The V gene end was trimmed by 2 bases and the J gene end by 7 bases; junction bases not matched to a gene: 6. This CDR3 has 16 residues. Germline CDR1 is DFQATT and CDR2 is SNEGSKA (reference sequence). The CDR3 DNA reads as TGCAGTGCTAGACAGGGACTAGCGGGAGCTGGCGGGGAGCTGTTTTTT. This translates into CSARQGLAGAGGELFF.

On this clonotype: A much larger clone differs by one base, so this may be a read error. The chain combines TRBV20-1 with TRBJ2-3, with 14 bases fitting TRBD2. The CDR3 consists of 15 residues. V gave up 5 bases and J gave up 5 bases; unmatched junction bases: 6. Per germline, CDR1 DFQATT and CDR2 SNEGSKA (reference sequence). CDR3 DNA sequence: TGCAGTGCTGACGGACTAGCGGGGGGTAGAGATACGCAGTATTTT. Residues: CSADGLAGGRDTQYF.

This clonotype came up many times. The CDR3 spells CASSTTDTQYF. CDR3 sequence (DNA): TGTGCCAGCAGTACCACAGATACGCAGTATTTT. J is TRBJ2-3 and V is TRBV6-1; D ambiguous. This CDR3 has 11 amino acids. Trimming removed 5 bases at V and 2 bases at J, with 2 bases between. The germline V gene encodes CDR1 MNHNS and CDR2 SASEGT.

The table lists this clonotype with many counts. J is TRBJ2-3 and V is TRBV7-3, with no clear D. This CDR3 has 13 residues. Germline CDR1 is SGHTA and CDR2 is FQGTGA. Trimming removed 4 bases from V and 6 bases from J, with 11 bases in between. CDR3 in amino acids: CASSSSQWDTQYF. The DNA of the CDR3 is TGTGCCAGCAGCTCCTCCCAGTGGGATACGCAGTATTTT.

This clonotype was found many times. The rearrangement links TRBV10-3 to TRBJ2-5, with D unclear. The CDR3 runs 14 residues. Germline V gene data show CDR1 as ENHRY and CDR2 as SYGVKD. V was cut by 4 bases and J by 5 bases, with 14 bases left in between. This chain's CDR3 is CAISVGTDPETQYF. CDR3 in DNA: TGTGCCATCAGTGTAGGTACAGATCCGGAGACCCAGTACTTC.

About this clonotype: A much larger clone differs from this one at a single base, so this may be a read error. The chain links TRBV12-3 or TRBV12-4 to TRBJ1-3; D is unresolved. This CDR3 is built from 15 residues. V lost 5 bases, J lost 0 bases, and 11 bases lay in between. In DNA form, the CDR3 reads TGTGCCAGCAGTGTGAACACAACCTCTGGAAACACCATATATTTT. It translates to CASSVNTTSGNTIYF.

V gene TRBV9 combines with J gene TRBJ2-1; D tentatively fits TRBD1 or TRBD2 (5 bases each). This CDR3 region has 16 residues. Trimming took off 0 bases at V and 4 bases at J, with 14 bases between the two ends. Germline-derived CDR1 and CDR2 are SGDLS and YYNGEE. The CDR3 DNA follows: TGTGCCAGCAGCGTAGGAATTGGGGGAGATTACAATGAGCAGTTCTTC. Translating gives CASSVGIGGDYNEQFF.

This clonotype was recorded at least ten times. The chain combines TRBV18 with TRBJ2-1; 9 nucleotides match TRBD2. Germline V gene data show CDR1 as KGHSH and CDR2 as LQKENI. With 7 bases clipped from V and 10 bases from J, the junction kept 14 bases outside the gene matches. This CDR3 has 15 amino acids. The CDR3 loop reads CASLTAERGAPEQFF. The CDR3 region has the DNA TGTGCCAGCTTAACCGCGGAGCGGGGGGCCCCCGAGCAGTTCTTC.

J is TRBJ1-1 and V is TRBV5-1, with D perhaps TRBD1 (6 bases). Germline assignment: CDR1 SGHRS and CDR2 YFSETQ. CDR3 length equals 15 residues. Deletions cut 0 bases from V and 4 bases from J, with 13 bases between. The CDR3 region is CASSLGGEGGTEAFF. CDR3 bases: TGCGCCAGCAGCTTGGGAGGGGAGGGGGGCACTGAAGCTTTCTTT.

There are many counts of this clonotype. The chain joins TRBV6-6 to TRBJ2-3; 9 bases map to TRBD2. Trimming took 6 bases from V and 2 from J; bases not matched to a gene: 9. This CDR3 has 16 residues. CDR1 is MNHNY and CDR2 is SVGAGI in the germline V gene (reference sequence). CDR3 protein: CASSDPLAGYTDTQYF. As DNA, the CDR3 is TGTGCCAGCAGCGACCCTCTAGCGGGGTACACAGATACGCAGTATTTT.